Listed here are 8 T cell receptor beta chains from one sample, sequenced in a study of shared clonotypes between healthy human individuals. Produced via immunoSEQ multiplex PCR; TCRdb's table is partial and in-frame only. The sample holds some 1.4 million clones, roughly 96% seen once. The sequenced sample was naive CD4+ T cells sorted from blood. Subset noted: CD45RA+ positively selected. The receptors here all came from a man aged 25 to 40 in good health.

The CDR3 is CASSLATAAYEQYF. The CDR3 DNA is TGTGCCAGCAGCTTAGCGACTGCCGCCTACGAGCAGTACTTC. The V call is TRBV7-2, the J call TRBJ2-7; D call uncertain. Germline V gene sequence: CDR1 SGHTA, CDR2 FQGNSA. Trimming stripped 0 bases from V and 2 bases from J, with 8 bases between. This CDR3 is 14 amino acids long. The full variable domain, completed using reference TRBV7-2 and TRBJ2-7, is GAGVSQSPSNKVTEKGKDVELRCDPISGHTALYWYRQSLGQGLEFLIYFQGNSAPDKSGLPSDRFSAERTGGSVSTLTIQRTQQEDSAVYLCASSLATAAYEQYFGPGTRLTVT.

This rearrangement joins TRBV5-1 to TRBJ2-7, with D perhaps assigned TRBD1 or TRBD2 (6 bases each). CDR3 size: 15 residues. Trimming pared 4 bases from V and 0 bases from J, leaving 14 bases between. Germline values: CDR1 SGHRS, CDR2 YFSETQ. The CDR3 DNA reads as TGCGCCAGCAGCGGAGGGGGGCCCAGCTCCTACGAGCAGTACTTC. Translated: CASSGGGPSSYEQYF.

The chain combines TRBV5-5 with TRBJ2-3; the D is unclear. Germline values: CDR1 SGHKS, CDR2 YYEKEE (reference sequence). Between the trimmed V and J ends, which lost 4 bases and 0 bases, there was a span of 12 bases. The CDR3 totals 15 residues. Here the CDR3 DNA reads TGTGCCAGCAGCCAGCCAGGACCCAGCACAGATACGCAGTATTTT. Its translation is CASSQPGPSTDTQYF.

The chain employs TRBV14 and TRBJ1-3; D gene ambiguous. In germline, CDR1 is SGHDN, CDR2 FVKESK. V shed 6 bases and J shed 4 bases, with 13 bases lying between them. This CDR3 spans 14 amino acids. The CDR3 here is CASRNSNSGNTIYF. CDR3 in DNA: TGTGCCAGCAGAAACAGTAATTCGGGAAACACCATATATTTT. The full variable domain, rest sourced from reference TRBV14 and TRBJ1-3, is EAGVTQFPSHSVIEKGQTVTLRCDPISGHDNLYWYRRVMGKEIKFLLHFVKESKQDESGMPNNRFLAERTGGTYSTLKVQPAELEDSGVYFCASRNSNSGNTIYFGEGSWLTVV.

The CDR3 region is CASSETTGTNYGYTF. The CDR3 DNA reads TGTGCCAGCAGCGAAACGACAGGGACTAACTATGGCTACACCTTC. The chain recombines TRBV5-6 with TRBJ1-2, with 7 bases lining up with TRBD1. V trimming: 4 bases; J trimming: 0 bases; junction bases outside the gene matches: 6. Germline CDR1 SGHDT, CDR2 YYEEEE. The CDR3 is 15 amino acids.

The rearrangement joins TRBV5-1 to TRBJ2-1, with 9 positions matching TRBD2. CDR3 length: 17 amino acids. CDR1 and CDR2 (germline): SGHRS, YFSETQ. After removal of 2 bases from V and 7 bases from J, the junction contained 13 bases not matched to a gene. The CDR3 reads CASSFYSWGGRANEQFF. The CDR3, as DNA: TGCGCCAGCAGCTTCTACTCGTGGGGCGGGAGGGCGAATGAGCAGTTCTTC.

The J gene is TRBJ2-7, the V gene TRBV2; D is unclear. Germline loops: CDR1 SNHLY, CDR2 FYNNEI. The CDR3 has 13 amino acids. V lost 7 bases, J lost 0 bases, and 10 bases lay in between. DNA for the CDR3: TGTGCCAGCACTGTAGGGTCCTCCTACGAGCAGTACTTC. It specifies CASTVGSSYEQYF.

The V gene is TRBV18, the J gene TRBJ2-3, with TRBD1 matching over 9 bases. The CDR3 consists of 16 residues. Germline V gene lookup returns CDR1 KGHSH and CDR2 LQKENI. Unmatched junction bases numbered 5, after V lost 3 bases and J lost 1 base. The CDR3 nucleotides are TGTGCCAGCTCACCTCCGGGACAGGGCCGCACAGATACGCAGTATTTT. It is translated as CASSPPGQGRTDTQYF.